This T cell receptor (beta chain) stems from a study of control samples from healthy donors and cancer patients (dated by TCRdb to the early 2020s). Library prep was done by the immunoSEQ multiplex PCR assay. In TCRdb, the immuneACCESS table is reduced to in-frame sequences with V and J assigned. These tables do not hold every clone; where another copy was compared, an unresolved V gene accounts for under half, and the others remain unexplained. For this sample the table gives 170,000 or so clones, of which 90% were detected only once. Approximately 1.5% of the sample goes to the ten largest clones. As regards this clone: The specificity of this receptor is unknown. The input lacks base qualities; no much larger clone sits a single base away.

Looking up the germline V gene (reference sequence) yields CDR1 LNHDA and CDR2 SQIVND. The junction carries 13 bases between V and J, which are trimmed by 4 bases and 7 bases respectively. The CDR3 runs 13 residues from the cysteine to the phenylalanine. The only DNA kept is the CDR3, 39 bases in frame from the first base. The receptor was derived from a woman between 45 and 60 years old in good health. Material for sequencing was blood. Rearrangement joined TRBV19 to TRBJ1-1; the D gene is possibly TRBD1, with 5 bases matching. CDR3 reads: CASSTGTVIEAFF. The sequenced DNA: TGTGCCAGTAGTACGGGGACCGTAATTGAAGCTTTCTTT.